The entry below gives a single T cell receptor beta chain sequence along with its context. The antigen is undetermined. The sample is drawn from a study of early T cells in non-severe SARS-CoV-2 infection. Across the study: Unsorted whole blood bulk RNA was sequenced, with unpaired chains.

General study results and limits: Matching with VDJdb favored anti-spike CD8 responses (missing private and CD4 specificities).

Individually, cDNA molecules had unique molecular identifiers attached to them. TCRdb re-derived calls from the 5' RACE reads in MiXCR, one entry per CDR3 protein. This table holds just over 95,000 distinct CDR3 sequences, about 11% found once. The ends lost 5 bases at V and 2 bases at J; junction bases unmatched: 11. Germline CDR1 SGHRS, CDR2 YFSETQ. The CDR3 spans 16 residues. Here the sequenced sample was whole blood, taken at baseline. The clonotype originates from an adult who was a healthcare worker with PCR-confirmed SARS-CoV-2 infection or an uninfected control (not recorded which). The V and J genes are TRBV5-1 and TRBJ2-3; 7 bases line up with TRBD2. CDR3 coding DNA: TGCGCCAGCAGGGCCGGCCGGGACTACCTCACAGATACGCAGTATTTT. It yields the protein CASRAGRDYLTDTQYF.